Listed below are T cell receptor beta chains from one sample, sequenced in a study of Graves' ophthalmopathy and Graves' hyperthyroidism. TCRdb re-derived calls from the multiplex PCR reads in MiXCR, one entry per CDR3 protein. Among 620,000 or so distinct CDR3 sequences, 22% were seen once, and the ten largest hold roughly 7.4%. Sequencing was done on a sample of peripheral blood. These receptors all stem from a woman younger than 35 with stable Graves' hyperthyroidism. Some clones in this sample may be carry-over from other donors' samples. Each CDR3 is given with its conserved first and last residue. Fields, in order: clone size, V gene, J gene, D gene, CDR3 protein, CDR3 DNA. D genes are given only for firm matches. Rows give clone size only sometimes, using once, few, many, or a class for an expanded clone.

-	TRBV12-3/TRBV12-4	TRBJ2-2	TRBD1	CASTILDRGTGELFF	TGTGCCAGCACAATTCTCGACAGGGGCACCGGGGAGCTGTTTTTT
many	TRBV12-3/TRBV12-4	TRBJ1-6	-	CASSMGRSPLHF	TGTGCCAGCTCAATGGGCCGATCACCCCTCCACTTT
-	TRBV12-3/TRBV12-4	TRBJ2-5	-	CASSRQIQETQYF	TGTGCCAGCAGTAGACAGATCCAAGAGACCCAGTACTTC
many	TRBV6-1	TRBJ2-7	-	CASKSGQGSYEQYF	TGTGCCAGCAAGTCAGGGCAGGGGTCCTACGAGCAGTACTTC
many	TRBV12-3/TRBV12-4	TRBJ1-5	TRBD1	CASSLSYRGLGQPQHF	TGTGCCAGCAGTCTATCGTACAGGGGGCTGGGTCAGCCCCAGCATTTT
-	TRBV4-1	TRBJ2-7	-	CASSQEVTTSYEQYF	TGCGCCAGCAGCCAAGAGGTAACTACTTCCTACGAGCAGTACTTC
many	TRBV20-1	TRBJ2-7	-	CSASAEGRYEQYF	TGCAGTGCTAGCGCGGAAGGGAGGTACGAGCAGTACTTC
-	TRBV27	TRBJ2-5	-	CASGAAETQYF	TGTGCCAGCGGGGCGGCTGAGACCCAGTACTTC
many	TRBV7-2	TRBJ2-7	-	CASSLSRNGYEQYF	TGTGCCAGCAGCTTATCCAGGAACGGCTACGAGCAGTACTTC
-	TRBV6-1	TRBJ2-2	-	CASSKYSDSNTGELFF	TGTGCCAGCAGTAAATACTCAGACAGTAACACCGGGGAGCTGTTTTTT
-	TRBV20-1	TRBJ1-1	-	CSANPTALNTEAFF	TGCAGTGCTAACCCGACGGCCCTTAACACTGAAGCTTTCTTT
many	TRBV7-9	TRBJ1-1	-	CASSLTLTTEAFF	TGTGCCAGCAGCTTAACGTTGACCACTGAAGCTTTCTTT
once	TRBV4-1	TRBJ1-5	-	CASSQGFVALNQPQHF	TGCGCCAGCAGCCAGGGGTTCGTGGCCCTCAATCAGCCCCAGCATTTT
many	TRBV6-1	TRBJ2-7	-	CASSDGGSYEQYF	TGTGCCAGCAGTGACGGGGGCTCCTACGAGCAGTACTTC
many	TRBV3-1	TRBJ2-5	-	CASSQEGETQYF	TGTGCCAGCAGCCAAGAGGGGGAGACCCAGTACTTC
many	TRBV5-1	TRBJ2-7	-	CASSYGQTSYEQYF	TGCGCCAGCAGCTACGGACAGACGTCCTACGAGCAGTACTTC
many	TRBV29-1	TRBJ1-1	-	CSTAEGRAEAFF	TGCAGCACGGCGGAGGGTCGGGCTGAAGCTTTCTTT
many	TRBV7-8	TRBJ2-7	-	CASSSPLFDKHEQYF	TGTGCCAGCAGCTCCCCCCTCTTCGATAAGCACGAGCAGTACTTC
many	TRBV2	TRBJ2-5	TRBD2	CASSEERGGTQETQYF	TGTGCCAGCAGTGAAGAACGCGGGGGGACTCAAGAGACCCAGTACTTC
many	TRBV5-1	TRBJ1-6	-	CASSQQDSRRSSYNSPLHF	TGCGCCAGCAGCCAGCAGGACAGTCGAAGGAGCTCCTATAATTCACCCCTCCACTTT
few	TRBV19	TRBJ1-2	-	CASSIGINYGYTF	TGTGCCAGTAGTATCGGGATTAACTATGGCTACACCTTC
-	TRBV9	TRBJ1-1	-	CASSPSLGRSEAFF	TGTGCCAGCAGCCCATCTCTCGGCCGGTCTGAAGCTTTCTTT
many	TRBV5-1	TRBJ2-7	TRBD2	CASSLASDGRAYEQYF	TGCGCCAGCAGCTTGGCCTCGGACGGGAGGGCCTACGAGCAGTACTTC
many	TRBV6-1	TRBJ2-5	TRBD2	CASGGTSGAQETQYF	TGTGCCAGCGGTGGGACTAGCGGGGCACAAGAGACCCAGTACTTC
-	TRBV20-1	TRBJ2-5	-	CSAQAARPATQYF	TGCAGTGCTCAAGCAGCCCGCCCGGCGACCCAGTACTTC
many	TRBV19	TRBJ1-5	TRBD1	CATTMADRANQPQHF	TGTGCCACTACGATGGCCGACAGGGCAAATCAGCCCCAGCATTTT
-	TRBV28	TRBJ1-2	-	CASRTVLNYGYTF	TGTGCCAGTAGGACCGTCCTTAACTATGGTTACACCTTC
few	TRBV12-3/TRBV12-4	TRBJ1-1	TRBD1	CASRTYRGNTEAFF	TGTGCCAGCAGGACGTACAGGGGTAACACTGAAGCTTTCTTT
many	TRBV24-1	TRBJ1-1	-	CATSDPGSGKGGAFF	TGTGCCACCAGTGACCCTGGGTCTGGGAAAGGGGGAGCTTTCTTT
-	TRBV29-1	TRBJ2-7	TRBD1	CSVVVGTGAYEQYF	TGCAGCGTTGTGGTGGGGACAGGGGCCTACGAGCAGTACTTC
many	TRBV6-1	TRBJ2-5	-	CASSERGGAPPITSSETQYF	TGTGCCAGCAGTGAGAGAGGTGGCGCACCCCCGATTACTTCCTCCGAGACCCAGTACTTC
many	TRBV30	TRBJ1-1	-	CAWSVGDFLQSEAFF	TGTGCCTGGAGTGTCGGGGACTTTCTACAGTCCGAAGCTTTCTTT
many	TRBV15	TRBJ2-7	-	CATSRGVLQGTREQYF	TGTGCCACCAGCAGAGGGGTTTTACAGGGTACGCGAGAGCAGTACTTC
-	TRBV6-2/TRBV6-3	TRBJ2-5	-	CASAQGRETQYF	TGTGCCAGCGCCCAGGGGAGAGAGACCCAGTACTTC
-	TRBV2	TRBJ2-5	TRBD1	CASSWSTGEKETQYF	TGTGCCAGCAGTTGGTCCACAGGGGAAAAAGAGACCCAGTACTTC
many	TRBV30	TRBJ1-3	-	CAWSVMAGGNTIYF	TGTGCCTGGAGTGTTATGGCAGGTGGAAACACCATATATTTT
-	TRBV6-1	TRBJ2-2	TRBD2	CASSELADTGELFF	TGTGCCAGCAGTGAACTAGCGGACACCGGGGAGCTGTTTTTT
many	TRBV30	TRBJ2-7	TRBD1	CAWSVPGQGASYEQYF	TGTGCCTGGAGTGTACCCGGACAGGGGGCTTCCTACGAGCAGTACTTC
many	TRBV6-1	TRBJ1-5	-	CASLQSRGYSNQPQHF	TGTGCCAGCCTACAATCCCGGGGTTATAGCAATCAGCCCCAGCATTTT
many	TRBV10-3	TRBJ1-2	-	CAISGSWGQGAGYTF	TGTGCCATCAGTGGGAGCTGGGGGCAGGGCGCTGGCTACACCTTC
few	TRBV27	TRBJ1-2	-	CASSLAGSPPLYGYTF	TGTGCCAGCAGTTTGGCGGGGAGCCCCCCTCTATATGGCTACACCTTC
many	TRBV12-3/TRBV12-4	TRBJ1-2	TRBD1	CASSRDRGQGYTF	TGTGCCAGCAGCAGGGACAGGGGGCAGGGCTACACCTTC
-	TRBV11-2	TRBJ2-7	TRBD2	CASSYPAGGQPEQYF	TGTGCCAGCAGCTACCCAGCGGGAGGCCAACCCGAGCAGTACTTC
many	TRBV4-1	TRBJ2-7	-	CASSQDVGARDGEQYF	TGCGCCAGCAGCCAAGACGTGGGGGCCCGTGATGGCGAGCAGTACTTC
-	TRBV5-6	TRBJ2-5	-	CASSFFRAVGETQYF	TGTGCCAGCAGCTTTTTCCGGGCCGTGGGGGAGACCCAGTACTTC
-	TRBV29-1	TRBJ2-7	TRBD1	CSVGQFPRQGAYEQYF	TGCAGCGTCGGCCAATTCCCGCGACAGGGGGCTTACGAGCAGTACTTC
many	TRBV12-5	TRBJ1-1	-	CASGFGSEAFF	TGTGCTAGTGGTTTCGGGAGTGAAGCTTTCTTT
many	TRBV11-1	TRBJ1-3	-	CASSPDQDSSGNTIYF	TGTGCCAGCAGCCCCGACCAGGACAGCTCTGGAAACACCATATATTTT
-	TRBV12-3/TRBV12-4	TRBJ1-3	-	CASSFGPGRNTIYF	TGTGCCAGCAGTTTCGGCCCAGGCCGAAACACCATATATTTT
few	TRBV11-3	TRBJ1-6	-	CASSSFGRSESPLHF	TGTGCCAGCAGCTCGTTCGGACGAAGCGAGTCACCCCTCCACTTT
many	TRBV28	TRBJ1-1	-	CASSSEGWRYTEAFF	TGTGCCAGCAGTAGTGAGGGGTGGCGATACACTGAAGCTTTCTTT
many	TRBV6-1	TRBJ1-2	-	CASSGGAALNPNYGYTF	TGTGCCAGCAGTGGCGGGGCAGCATTGAACCCTAACTATGGCTACACCTTC
many	TRBV4-2	TRBJ1-2	-	CASSQQGSDYGYTF	TGTGCCAGCAGCCAACAGGGGTCGGACTATGGCTACACCTTC
-	TRBV30	TRBJ2-5	-	CAWSGIVQETQYF	TGTGCCTGGAGTGGGATCGTACAAGAGACCCAGTACTTC
few	TRBV7-3	TRBJ1-5	TRBD1	CASSLTMDRGLCNQPQHF	TGTGCCAGCAGCTTAACGATGGACAGGGGGCTTTGCAATCAGCCCCAGCATTTT
-	TRBV12-3/TRBV12-4	TRBJ1-2	TRBD1	CASSPTQGESGYTF	TGTGCCAGCTCCCCTACACAGGGGGAAAGTGGCTACACCTTC
few	TRBV7-2	TRBJ1-5	-	CASSVGRSNQPQHF	TGTGCCAGCAGCGTAGGGAGAAGCAATCAGCCCCAGCATTTT
many	TRBV30	TRBJ2-4	TRBD1	CAWTRDRVKNIQYF	TGTGCCTGGACCCGGGACAGGGTGAAAAACATTCAGTACTTC
many	TRBV27	TRBJ2-5	-	CASRPTGSLETQYF	TGTGCCAGCAGGCCCACCGGGAGCCTAGAGACCCAGTACTTC